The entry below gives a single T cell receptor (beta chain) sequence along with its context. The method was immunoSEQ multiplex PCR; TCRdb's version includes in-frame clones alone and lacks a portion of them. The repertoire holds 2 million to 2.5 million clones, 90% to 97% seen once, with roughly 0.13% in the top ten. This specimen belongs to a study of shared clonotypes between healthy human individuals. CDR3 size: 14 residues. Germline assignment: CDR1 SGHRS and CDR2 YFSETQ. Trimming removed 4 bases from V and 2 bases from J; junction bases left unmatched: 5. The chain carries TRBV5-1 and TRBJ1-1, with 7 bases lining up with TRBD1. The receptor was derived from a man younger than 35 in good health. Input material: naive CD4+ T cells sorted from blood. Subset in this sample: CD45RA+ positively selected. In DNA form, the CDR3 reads TGCGCCAGCAGCGGGGGACAGATCAACACTGAAGCTTTCTTT. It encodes CASSGGQINTEAFF.